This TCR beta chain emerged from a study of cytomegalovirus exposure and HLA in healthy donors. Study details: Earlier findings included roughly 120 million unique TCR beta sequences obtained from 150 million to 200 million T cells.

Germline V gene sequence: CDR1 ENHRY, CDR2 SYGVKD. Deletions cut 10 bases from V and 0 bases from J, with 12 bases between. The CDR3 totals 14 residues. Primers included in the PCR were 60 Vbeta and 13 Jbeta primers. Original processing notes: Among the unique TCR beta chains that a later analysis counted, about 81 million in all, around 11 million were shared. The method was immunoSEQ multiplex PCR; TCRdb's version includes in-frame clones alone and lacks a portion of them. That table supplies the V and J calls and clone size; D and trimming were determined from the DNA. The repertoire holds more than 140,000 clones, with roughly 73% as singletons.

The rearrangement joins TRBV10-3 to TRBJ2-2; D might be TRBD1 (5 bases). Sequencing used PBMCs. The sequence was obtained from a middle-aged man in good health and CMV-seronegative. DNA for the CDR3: TGTGCCACTTCCCCGACAGCGAACACCGGGGAGCTGTTTTTT. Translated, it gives CATSPTANTGELFF.